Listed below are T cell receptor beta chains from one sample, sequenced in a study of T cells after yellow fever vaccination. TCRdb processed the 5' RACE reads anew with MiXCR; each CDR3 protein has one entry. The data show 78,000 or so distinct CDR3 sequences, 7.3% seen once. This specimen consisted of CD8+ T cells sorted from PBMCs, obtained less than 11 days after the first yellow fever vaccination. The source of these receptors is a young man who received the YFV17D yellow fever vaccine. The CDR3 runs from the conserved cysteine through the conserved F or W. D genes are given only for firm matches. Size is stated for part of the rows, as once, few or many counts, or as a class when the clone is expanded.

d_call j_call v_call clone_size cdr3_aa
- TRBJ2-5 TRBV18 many CASSPYTGQETQYF
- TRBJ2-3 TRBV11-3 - CASSFKLSWDTQYF
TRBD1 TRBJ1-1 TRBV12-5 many CASGFGTGITEAFF
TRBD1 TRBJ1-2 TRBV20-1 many CSAPTGGSANYGYTF
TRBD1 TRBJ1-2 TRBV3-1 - CASSKLSGTGGNYGYTF
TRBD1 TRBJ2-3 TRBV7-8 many CASRRTGGTDTQYF
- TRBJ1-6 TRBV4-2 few CASSQGDTSSYNSPLHF
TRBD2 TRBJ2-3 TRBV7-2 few CASSLPQTSGSTDTQYF
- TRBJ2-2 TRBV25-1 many CASSDRTIENTGELFF
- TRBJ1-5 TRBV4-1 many CASSQDHSLSPQHF
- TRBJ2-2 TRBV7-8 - CASSLEPRLAPNTGELFF
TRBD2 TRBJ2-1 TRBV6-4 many CASSDSSGAYNEQFF
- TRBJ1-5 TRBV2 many CASSERAEDQPQHF
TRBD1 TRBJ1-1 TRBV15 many CATSSRGVNTEAFF
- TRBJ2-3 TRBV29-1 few CSVEFGRNADTQYF
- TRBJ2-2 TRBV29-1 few CSVGGNTGELFF
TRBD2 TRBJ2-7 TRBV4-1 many CASSQGRGGTYEQYF
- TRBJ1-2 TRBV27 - CASSRDRASFKGYTF
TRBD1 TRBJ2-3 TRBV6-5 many CASSWGQGATDTQYF
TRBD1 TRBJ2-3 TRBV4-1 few CASSQGGGEGDTQYF
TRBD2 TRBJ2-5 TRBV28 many CASREGTSGWKETQYF
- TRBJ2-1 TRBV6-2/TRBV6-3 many CASSVNADEQFF
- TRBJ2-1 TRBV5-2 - CARGPGLRHNEQFF
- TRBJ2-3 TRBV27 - CASSFSVLGPGADTQYF
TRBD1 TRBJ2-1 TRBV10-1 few CASSTRRGNEQFF
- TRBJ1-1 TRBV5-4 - CASSLVPNTEAFF
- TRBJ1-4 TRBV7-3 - CASSHLIVVGEKLFF
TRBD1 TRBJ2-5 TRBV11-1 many CASSPLGETGAPLQETQYF
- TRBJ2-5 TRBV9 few CASSSGHQDVDF
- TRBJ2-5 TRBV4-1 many CASSQGKGEETQYF
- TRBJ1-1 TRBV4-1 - CASSQDEGQLNTEAFF
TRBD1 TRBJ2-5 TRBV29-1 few CSVLLTGHQETQYF